The 3 T cell receptor beta chains below were found in one sample sequenced in a study of shared clonotypes between healthy human individuals. The protocol was immunoSEQ multiplex PCR, while the TCRdb copy is restricted to in-frame clones and leaves out a portion. Among around 2,100,000 clones listed, over 85% were seen once. Naive CD8 cells lacked CD45RO and underwent positive selection for CCR7, leaving out terminally differentiated effector memory CD45RA+ cells. The sequenced material came from naive CD8+ T cells sorted from blood. These receptors all stem from a man aged 18 to 35 in good health.

This chain connects TRBV5-6 to TRBJ2-7, with 7 positions matching TRBD2. The CDR3 consists of 15 residues. Losses at the gene ends were 0 bases for V and 6 bases for J; bases not matched to a gene: 9. Germline-derived CDR1 and CDR2 are SGHDT and YYEEEE. The CDR3 nucleotides are TGTGCCAGCAGCTTGGCCTGGGGGGGAGGAAGCGAGCAGTACTTC. Residues: CASSLAWGGGSEQYF.

Comments on this clone: This same CDR3 is encoded by further DNA sequences in the sample. J is TRBJ1-4 and V is TRBV13; no definite D call. Germline assignment: CDR1 PRHDT and CDR2 FYEKMQ (reference sequence). V was shortened by 1 base and J by 3 bases, with 3 bases between the two germline ends. The CDR3 sequence is 13 residues long. The CDR3 region is CASSLESNEKLFF. The CDR3 DNA reads TGTGCCAGCAGCTTAGAATCTAATGAAAAACTGTTTTTT. Full variable domain (remainder filled in from reference TRBV13 and TRBJ1-4): AAGVIQSPRHLIKEKRETATLKCYPIPRHDTVYWYQQGPGQDPQFLISFYEKMQSDKGSIPDRFSAQQFSDYHSELNMSSLELGDSALYFCASSLESNEKLFFGSGTQLSVL.

The gene calls are TRBV11-2 and TRBJ1-1; 7 nucleotides line up with TRBD1. V lost 4 bases to trimming and J lost 10 bases; unmatched junction nucleotides: 12. CDR1 is SGHAT, CDR2 FQNNGV, per germline. This CDR3 contains 14 residues. The CDR3 nucleotides are TGTGCCAGCAGCTCCGGGACAGCACCTGGGGGAGCTTTCTTT. Protein product: CASSSGTAPGGAFF.